This TCR beta chain was sequenced for a study of shared clonotypes between healthy human individuals. Study results and caveats: Generation probability values for non-shared clonotypes were lower than those for clonotypes shared by all four donors.

In regard to this clone: Its antigen is undetermined.

Method: immunoSEQ multiplex PCR; TCRdb's copy keeps in-frame clones and lacks some. The data show some 680,000 clones, around four fifths seen once. V shed 5 bases, J shed 4 bases, and the junction held 5 bases outside the gene matches. The CDR3 extends over 15 amino acids. The germline V gene has CDR1 SGHTA and CDR2 FQGTGA. Material for sequencing was memory CD4+ T cells sorted from blood. As to subset: CD45RA-negative fraction. The rearrangement joins TRBV7-3 to TRBJ2-5; TRBD2 matches at 12 bases. The source of this sequence is a young woman in good health. The CDR3 region is CASSMGLAGRETQYF. CDR3 bases: TGTGCCAGCAGCATGGGACTAGCGGGCAGAGAGACCCAGTACTTC.